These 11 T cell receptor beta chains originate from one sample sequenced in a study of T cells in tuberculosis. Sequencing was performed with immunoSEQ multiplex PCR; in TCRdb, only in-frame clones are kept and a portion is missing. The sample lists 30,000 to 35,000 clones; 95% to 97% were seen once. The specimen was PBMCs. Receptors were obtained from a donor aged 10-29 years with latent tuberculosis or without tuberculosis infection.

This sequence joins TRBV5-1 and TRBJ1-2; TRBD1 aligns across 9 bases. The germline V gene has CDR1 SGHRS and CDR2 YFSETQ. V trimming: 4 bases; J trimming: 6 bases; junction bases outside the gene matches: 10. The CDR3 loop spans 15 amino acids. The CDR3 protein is CASSLEGGQGHGYTF. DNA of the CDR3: TGCGCCAGCAGCCTGGAGGGGGGACAGGGACATGGCTACACCTTC.

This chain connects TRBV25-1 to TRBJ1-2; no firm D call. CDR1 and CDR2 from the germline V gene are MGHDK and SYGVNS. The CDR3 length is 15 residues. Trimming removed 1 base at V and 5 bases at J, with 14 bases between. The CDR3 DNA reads TGTGCCAGCAGTGAATCTGGTACAAGGAGTTATGGCTACACCTTC. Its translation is CASSESGTRSYGYTF.

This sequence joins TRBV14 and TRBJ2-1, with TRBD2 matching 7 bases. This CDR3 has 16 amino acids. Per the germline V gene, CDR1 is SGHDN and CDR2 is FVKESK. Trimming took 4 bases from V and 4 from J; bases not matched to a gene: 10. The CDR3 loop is CASSLLSSGNYNEQFF. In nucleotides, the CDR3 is TGTGCCAGCAGCCTCCTATCTAGCGGCAATTACAATGAGCAGTTCTTC.

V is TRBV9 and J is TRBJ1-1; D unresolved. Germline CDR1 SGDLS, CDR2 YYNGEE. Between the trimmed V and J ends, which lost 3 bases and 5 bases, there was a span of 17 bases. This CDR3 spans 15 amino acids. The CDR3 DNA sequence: TGTGCCAGCAGCGCGGGTAGCTCCGGAAGGACTGAAGCTTTCTTT. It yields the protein CASSAGSSGRTEAFF.

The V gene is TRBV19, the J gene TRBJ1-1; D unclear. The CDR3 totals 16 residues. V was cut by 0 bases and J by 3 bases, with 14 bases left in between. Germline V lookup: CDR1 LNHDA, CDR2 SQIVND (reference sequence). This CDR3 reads CASSIDRRGEDTEAFF. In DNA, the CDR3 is TGTGCCAGTAGTATAGATCGACGAGGCGAGGACACTGAAGCTTTCTTT.

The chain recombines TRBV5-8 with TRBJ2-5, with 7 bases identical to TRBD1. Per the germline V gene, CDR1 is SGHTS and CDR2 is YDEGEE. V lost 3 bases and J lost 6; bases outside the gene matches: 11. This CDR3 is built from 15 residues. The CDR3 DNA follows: TGTGCCAGCAGCTCACCCGATAGGGGGCGGAAGACCCAGTACTTC. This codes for CASSSPDRGRKTQYF.

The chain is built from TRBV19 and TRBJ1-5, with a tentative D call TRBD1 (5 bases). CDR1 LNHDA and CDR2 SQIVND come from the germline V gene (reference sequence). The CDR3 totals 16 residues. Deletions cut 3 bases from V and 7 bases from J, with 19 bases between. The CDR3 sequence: CASSMFPGDPRQPQHF. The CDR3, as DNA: TGTGCCAGTAGTATGTTTCCGGGGGATCCCAGACAGCCCCAGCATTTT.

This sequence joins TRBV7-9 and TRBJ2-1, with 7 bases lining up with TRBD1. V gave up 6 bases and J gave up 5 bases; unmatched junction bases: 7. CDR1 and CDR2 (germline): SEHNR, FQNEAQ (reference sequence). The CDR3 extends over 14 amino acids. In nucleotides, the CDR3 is TGTGCCAGCAGTCTAGGCGGACAGGACAATGAGCAGTTCTTC. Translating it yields CASSLGGQDNEQFF.

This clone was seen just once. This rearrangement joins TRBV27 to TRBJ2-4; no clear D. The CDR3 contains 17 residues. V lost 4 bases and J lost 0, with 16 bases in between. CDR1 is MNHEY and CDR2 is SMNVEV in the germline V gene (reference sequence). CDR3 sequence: CASSSLTPILAKNIQYF. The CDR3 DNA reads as TGTGCCAGCAGTTCCTTGACACCGATACTAGCCAAAAACATTCAGTACTTC.

CDR3 sequence: CASSLVGVETQYF. CDR3 DNA: TGTGCCAGCAGCTTGGTCGGGGTAGAGACCCAGTACTTC. This chain joins TRBV5-6 and TRBJ2-5, with D tentatively TRBD2 (5 bases). Trimming shortened V by 0 bases and J by 4 bases, and 7 bases separated the two germline ends. CDR1 SGHDT and CDR2 YYEEEE come from the germline V gene. The CDR3 runs to 13 residues. The full variable domain, its missing parts supplied by reference TRBV5-6 and TRBJ2-5, is DAGVTQSPTHLIKTRGQQVTLRCSPKSGHDTVSWYQQALGQGPQFIFQYYEEEERQRGNFPDRFSGHQFPNYSSELNVNALLLGDSALYLCASSLVGVETQYFGPGTRLLVL.

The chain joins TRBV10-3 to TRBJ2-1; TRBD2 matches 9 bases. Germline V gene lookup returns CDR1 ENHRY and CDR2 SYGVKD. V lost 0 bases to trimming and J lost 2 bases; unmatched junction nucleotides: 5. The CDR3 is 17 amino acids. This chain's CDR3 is CAISESTSGRAYNEQFF. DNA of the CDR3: TGTGCCATCAGTGAGTCTACTAGCGGGCGTGCCTACAATGAGCAGTTCTTC.